A few counts support the clone carrying this T cell receptor (beta chain). The study recruited people aged about 18 to 89 years across 24 US areas. These data are taken from a study of blood T cell repertoires in COVID-19. Study summary: From T cells, B-cell-depleted T cells, or PBMCs came the material, which was cDNA or gDNA.

Per the study methods: The assay estimated nucleated cells by amplifying reference gene primers. The repertoire was sequenced with immunoSEQ multiplex PCR; TCRdb's copy has only in-frame clones and lacks some. That table supplies the V and J calls and clone size; D and trimming were determined from the DNA. Of approximately 300,000 clones in the sample, roughly 90% are singletons; the top ten hold 3.5% to 5%. The CDR3 consists of 13 residues. The germline V gene encodes CDR1 PRHDT and CDR2 FYEKMQ (reference sequence). The junction had 7 bases not matched to a gene; V was cut back by 5 bases and J by 7 bases.

This chain joins TRBV13 and TRBJ1-2; 7 bases align to TRBD1. The source is a young woman who had been exposed to COVID-19. Sequencing was done on a sample of PBMCs or T cells enriched from blood (not recorded which). CDR3 region: CASSPRQGGGYTF. CDR3 in DNA: TGTGCCAGCAGCCCCCGACAGGGCGGTGGCTACACCTTC.